These T cell receptor beta chains were read from a single sample in a study of blood T cell repertoires in COVID-19. This table comes from immunoSEQ multiplex PCR, and its TCRdb copy is limited to in-frame clones, with some not included. Among around 140,000 clones listed, around 84% were seen once. Material: peripheral blood. Source of these receptors: a woman older than 75 with acute or convalescent COVID-19. The CDR3 runs from the conserved cysteine through the conserved F or W. D genes are given only for firm matches. Only some rows state a clone size, as once, few, many or a class for expanded clones.

TRBJ2-7,TRBV30,few,-,CAWSGIYGTYEQYF,TGTGCCTGGAGTGGCATCTACGGGACCTACGAGCAGTACTTC
TRBJ1-4,TRBV6-4,once,TRBD1,CASSGFGQGNDNEKLFF,TGTGCCAGCAGTGGCTTCGGACAGGGGAACGATAATGAAAAACTGTTTTTT
TRBJ2-3,TRBV4-1,-,TRBD2,CASSQEWGLATDTQYF,TGCGCCAGCAGCCAAGAGTGGGGACTAGCGACAGATACGCAGTATTTT
TRBJ2-7,TRBV5-1,-,TRBD2,CASSPGAGTSHYEQYF,TGCGCCAGCAGCCCGGGGGCCGGGACTAGCCATTACGAGCAGTACTTC
TRBJ1-6,TRBV11-2,few,-,CASSFSSFNSPLHF,TGTGCCAGCAGCTTTTCGTCCTTTAATTCACCCCTCCACTTT
TRBJ1-6,TRBV20-1,once,TRBD1,CSASWDRDSPLHF,TGCAGTGCTAGTTGGGACAGGGATTCACCCCTCCACTTT
TRBJ2-4,TRBV6-5,-,TRBD2,CASSRGVAKNIQYF,TGTGCCAGCAGCCGGGGGGTGGCCAAAAACATTCAGTACTTC
TRBJ2-7,TRBV6-5,-,-,CASTPGRGTYEQYF,TGTGCCAGCACCCCAGGGAGGGGGACCTACGAGCAGTACTTC
TRBJ2-3,TRBV24-1,-,-,CATSDAGPTQGQYF,TGTGCCACCAGTGATGCGGGACCGACCCAAGGGCAGTATTTT
TRBJ1-2,TRBV5-1,-,-,CASSLEDGKNYGYTF,TGCGCCAGCAGCTTGGAGGACGGGAAGAACTATGGCTACACCTTC
TRBJ2-7,TRBV3-1/TRBV3-2,once,TRBD1,CASSQGAGTGPYEQYF,TGTGCCAGCAGCCAAGGGGCCGGGACAGGGCCATACGAGCAGTACTTC
TRBJ1-6,TRBV4-3,-,TRBD1,CASSQGPGGGGSPLHF,TGCGCCAGCAGCCAAGGGCCAGGGGGAGGAGGTTCACCCCTCCACTTT
TRBJ2-1,TRBV4-1,-,TRBD1,CASSRRTGGADLAGHNEQFF,TGCGCCAGCAGCCGCCGGACAGGGGGCGCTGACCTAGCGGGGCACAATGAGCAGTTCTTC
TRBJ1-4,TRBV7-2,-,-,CASSSGGPGEKLFF,TGTGCCAGCAGCTCGGGGGGTCCAGGGGAAAAACTGTTTTTT
TRBJ1-5,TRBV6-6,-,TRBD1,CASSRQDRGQPQHF,TGTGCCAGCAGTCGACAGGACAGGGGGCAGCCCCAGCATTTT
TRBJ2-5,TRBV7-2,-,-,CASSLDRAGGETQYF,TGTGCCAGCAGCTTAGATCGGGCCGGAGGAGAGACCCAGTACTTC
TRBJ2-5,TRBV7-9,-,TRBD1,CASSQGQGAATQYF,TGTGCCAGCAGCCAAGGACAGGGGGCTGCGACCCAGTACTTC
TRBJ2-2,TRBV2,-,-,CASSEVGGTGELFF,TGTGCCAGCAGTGAAGTCGGGGGTACCGGGGAGCTGTTTTTT
TRBJ1-2,TRBV7-9,-,TRBD1,CASSKQGAGYGYTF,TGTGCCAGCAGCAAACAGGGGGCGGGCTATGGCTACACCTTC